This TCR beta chain was recovered during a study of blood T cell repertoires in COVID-19. Study background: Acute and convalescent COVID-19 samples came from the United States, Italy and Spain.

This clone was found a few times. The data were produced by immunoSEQ multiplex PCR, yet TCRdb's version contains in-frame clones alone and is incomplete. The sample carries 200,000 to 250,000 clones, around 81% recorded once. Residents of about two dozen US areas, aged about 18 to 95 years, made up the participants. The CDR3 has 16 amino acids. Germline CDR1 reads LGHNA; CDR2 reads YNFKEQ. Unmatched junction bases numbered 9, after V lost 4 bases and J lost 9 bases. The clonotype was recovered from a man aged 25-45 years with acute COVID-19. The sequencing sample was made of PBMCs or T cells enriched from blood (not recorded which). The chain links TRBV4-2 to TRBJ1-6; 10 bases match TRBD1. CDR3 region: CASSPGGGQGSSPLHF. The CDR3 DNA is TGTGCCAGCAGCCCTGGAGGGGGACAGGGGTCTTCACCCCTCCACTTT.